This T cell receptor beta chain was obtained from a study of early T cells in non-severe SARS-CoV-2 infection. The overall study: Chains from this unsorted whole-blood bulk RNA could not be paired. Study outcomes and limitations: Private and CD4 specificities were missed by VDJdb matching, skewed to anti-spike CD8.

Germline lookup yields CDR1 LGHDT and CDR2 YNNKEL (reference sequence). The CDR3 length is 15 residues. V was pared by 2 bases and J by 1 base, with 12 bases between. TCRdb redid the calling of the 5' RACE reads with MiXCR, one entry per CDR3 protein. The data hold tens of thousands of distinct CDR3 sequences, with about 8% observed a single time. Turning to this clonotype: No antigen is known for it.

The chain links TRBV3-1 to TRBJ2-7, with a tentative D call TRBD2 (6 bases). The receptor was isolated from an adult who was a healthcare worker with PCR-confirmed SARS-CoV-2 infection or an uninfected control (not recorded which). The sequencing used whole blood, collected at baseline. The CDR3: CASSQRRTISYEQYF. CDR3 DNA sequence: TGTGCCAGCAGCCAACGCAGGACTATTTCCTACGAGCAGTACTTC.